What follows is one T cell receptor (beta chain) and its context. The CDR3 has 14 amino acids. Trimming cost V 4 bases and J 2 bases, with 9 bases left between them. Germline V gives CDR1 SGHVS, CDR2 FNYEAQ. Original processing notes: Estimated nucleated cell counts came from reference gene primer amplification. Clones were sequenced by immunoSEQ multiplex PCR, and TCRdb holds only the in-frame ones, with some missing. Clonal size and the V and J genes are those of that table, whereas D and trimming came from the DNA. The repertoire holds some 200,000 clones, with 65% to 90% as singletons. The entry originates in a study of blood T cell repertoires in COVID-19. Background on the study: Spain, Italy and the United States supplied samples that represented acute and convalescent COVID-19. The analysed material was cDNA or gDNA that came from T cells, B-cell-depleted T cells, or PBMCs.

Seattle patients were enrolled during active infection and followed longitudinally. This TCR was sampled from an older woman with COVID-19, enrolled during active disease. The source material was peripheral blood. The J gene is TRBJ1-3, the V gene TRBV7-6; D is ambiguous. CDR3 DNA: TGTGCCAGCAGCTCTCGGGTTACTGGAAACACCATATATTTT. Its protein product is CASSSRVTGNTIYF.